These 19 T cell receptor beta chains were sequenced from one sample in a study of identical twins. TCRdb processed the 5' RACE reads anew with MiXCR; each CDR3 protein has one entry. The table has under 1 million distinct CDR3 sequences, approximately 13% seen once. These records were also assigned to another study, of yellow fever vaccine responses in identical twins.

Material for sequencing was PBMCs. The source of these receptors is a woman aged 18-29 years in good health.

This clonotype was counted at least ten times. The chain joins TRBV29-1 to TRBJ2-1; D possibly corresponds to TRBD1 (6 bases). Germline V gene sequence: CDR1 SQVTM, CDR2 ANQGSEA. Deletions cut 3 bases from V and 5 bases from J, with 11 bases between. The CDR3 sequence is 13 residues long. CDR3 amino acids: CSVDSWGHNEQFF. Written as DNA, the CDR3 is TGCAGCGTTGATTCCTGGGGGCACAATGAGCAGTTCTTC.

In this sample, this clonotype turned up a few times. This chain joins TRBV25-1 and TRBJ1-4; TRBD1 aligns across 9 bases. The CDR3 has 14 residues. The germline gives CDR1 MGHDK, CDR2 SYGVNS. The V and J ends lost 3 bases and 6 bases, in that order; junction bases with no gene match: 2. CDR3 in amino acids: CASSETGGYEKLFF. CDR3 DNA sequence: TGTGCCAGCAGTGAGACAGGGGGGTATGAAAAACTGTTTTTT.

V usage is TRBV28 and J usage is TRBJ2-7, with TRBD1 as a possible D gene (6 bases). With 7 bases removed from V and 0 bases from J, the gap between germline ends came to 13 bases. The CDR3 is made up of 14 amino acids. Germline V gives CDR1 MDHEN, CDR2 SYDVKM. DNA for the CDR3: TGTGCCAGCAAGCTGACAGGTTTCTCCTACGAGCAGTACTTC. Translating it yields CASKLTGFSYEQYF.

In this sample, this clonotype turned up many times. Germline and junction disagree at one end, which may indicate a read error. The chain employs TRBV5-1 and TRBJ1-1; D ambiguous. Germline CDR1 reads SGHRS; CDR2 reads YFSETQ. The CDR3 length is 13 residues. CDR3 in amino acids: CASSFAENTEAFF. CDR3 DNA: TGTGCCAGCAGCTTCGCTGAGAACACTGAAGCTTTCTTT.

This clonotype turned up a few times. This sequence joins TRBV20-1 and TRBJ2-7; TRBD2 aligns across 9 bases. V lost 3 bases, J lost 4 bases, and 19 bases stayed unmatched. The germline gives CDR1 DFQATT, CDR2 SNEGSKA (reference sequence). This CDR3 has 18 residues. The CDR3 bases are TGCAGTGCTAGTAGGAGGGCGGGAATCGTAGCGGGAGTATACGAGCAGTACTTC. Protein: CSASRRAGIVAGVYEQYF.

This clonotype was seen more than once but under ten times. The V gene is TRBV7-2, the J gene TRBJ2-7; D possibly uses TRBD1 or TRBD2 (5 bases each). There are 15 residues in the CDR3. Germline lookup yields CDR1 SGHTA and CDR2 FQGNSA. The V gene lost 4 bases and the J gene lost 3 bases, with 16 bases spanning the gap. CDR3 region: CASSSYPGPIYEQYF. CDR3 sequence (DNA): TGTGCCAGCAGCTCTTACCCGGGACCTATCTACGAGCAGTACTTC.

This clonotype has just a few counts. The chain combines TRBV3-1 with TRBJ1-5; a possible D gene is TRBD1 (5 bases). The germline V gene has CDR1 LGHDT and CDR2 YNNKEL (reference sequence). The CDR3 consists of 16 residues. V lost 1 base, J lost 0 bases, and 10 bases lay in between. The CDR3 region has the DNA TGTGCCAGCAGCCAAGGGGACGTCTATAGCAATCAGCCCCAGCATTTT. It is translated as CASSQGDVYSNQPQHF.

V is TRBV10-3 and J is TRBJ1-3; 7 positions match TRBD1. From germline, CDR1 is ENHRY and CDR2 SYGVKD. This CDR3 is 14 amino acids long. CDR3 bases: TGTGCGCTGACAAAAGACAGGGTTGGAAACACCATATATTTT. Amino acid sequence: CALTKDRVGNTIYF.

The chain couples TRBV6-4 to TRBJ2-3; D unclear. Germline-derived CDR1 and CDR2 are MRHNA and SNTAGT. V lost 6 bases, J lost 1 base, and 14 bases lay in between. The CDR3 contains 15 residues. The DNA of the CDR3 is TGTGCCAGCAGCCCCCTCCCGGGCGGCACAGATACGCAGTATTTT. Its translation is CASSPLPGGTDTQYF.

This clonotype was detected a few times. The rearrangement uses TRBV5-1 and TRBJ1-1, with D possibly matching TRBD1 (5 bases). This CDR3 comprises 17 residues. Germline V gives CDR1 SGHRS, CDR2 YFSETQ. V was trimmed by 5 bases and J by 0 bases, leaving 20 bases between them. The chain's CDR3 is CASRGPQRTSLNTEAFF. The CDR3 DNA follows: TGCGCCAGCAGGGGGCCACAAAGAACTTCCCTGAACACTGAAGCTTTCTTT.

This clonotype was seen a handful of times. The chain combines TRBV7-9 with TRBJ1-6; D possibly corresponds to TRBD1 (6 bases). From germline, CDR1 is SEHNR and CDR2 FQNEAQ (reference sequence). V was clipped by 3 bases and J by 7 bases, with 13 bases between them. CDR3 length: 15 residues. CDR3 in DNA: TGTGCCAGCAGCTTTTCTCTTCAGGGGAATTCACCCCTCCACTTT. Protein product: CASSFSLQGNSPLHF.

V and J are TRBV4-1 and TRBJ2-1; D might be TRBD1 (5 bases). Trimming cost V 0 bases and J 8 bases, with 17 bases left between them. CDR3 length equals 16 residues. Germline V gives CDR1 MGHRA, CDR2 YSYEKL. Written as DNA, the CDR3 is TGCGCCAGCAGCCAAGAGAAGGCAGGGTCTGGGGATGAGCAGTTCTTC. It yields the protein CASSQEKAGSGDEQFF.

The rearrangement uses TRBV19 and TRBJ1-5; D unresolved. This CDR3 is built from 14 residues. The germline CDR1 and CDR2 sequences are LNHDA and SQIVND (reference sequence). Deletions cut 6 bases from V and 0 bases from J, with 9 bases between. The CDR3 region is CASRGGFSNQPQHF. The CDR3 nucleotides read TGTGCCAGTAGGGGAGGTTTTAGCAATCAGCCCCAGCATTTT.

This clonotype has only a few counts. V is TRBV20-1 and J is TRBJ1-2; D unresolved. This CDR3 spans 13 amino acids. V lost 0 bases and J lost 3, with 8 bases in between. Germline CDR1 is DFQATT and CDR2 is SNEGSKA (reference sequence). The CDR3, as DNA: TGCAGTGCTAGAGATCCGGGAGACTATGGCTACACCTTC. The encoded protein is CSARDPGDYGYTF.

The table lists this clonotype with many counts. The CDR3 reads CATSDIGQGRYNEQFF. The CDR3 DNA reads TGTGCCACCAGTGATATCGGACAGGGGAGATACAATGAGCAGTTCTTC. The chain recombines TRBV24-1 with TRBJ2-1; 9 nucleotides line up with TRBD1. The V gene's germline CDR1 is KGHDR and CDR2 SFDVKD. The length of the CDR3 is 16 residues. With V trimmed by 3 bases and J by 4 bases, 6 bases remained unmatched.

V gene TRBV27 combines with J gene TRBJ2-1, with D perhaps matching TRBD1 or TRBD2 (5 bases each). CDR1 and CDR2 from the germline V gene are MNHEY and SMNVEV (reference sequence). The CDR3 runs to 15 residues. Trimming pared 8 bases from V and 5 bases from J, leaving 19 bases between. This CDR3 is CASGLLEGNNNEQFF. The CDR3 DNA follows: TGTGCCAGCGGACTTCTTGAGGGGAACAACAATGAGCAGTTCTTC.

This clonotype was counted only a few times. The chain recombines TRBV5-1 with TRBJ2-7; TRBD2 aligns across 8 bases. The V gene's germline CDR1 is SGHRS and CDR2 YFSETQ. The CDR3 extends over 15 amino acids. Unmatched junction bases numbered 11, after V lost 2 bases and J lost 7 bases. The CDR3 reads CASSFGGVATGEQYF. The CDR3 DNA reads TGCGCCAGCAGCTTCGGGGGGGTAGCGACGGGAGAGCAGTACTTC. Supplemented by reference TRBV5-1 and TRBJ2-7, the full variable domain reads KAGVTQTPRYLIKTRGQQVTLSCSPISGHRSVSWYQQTPGQGLQFLFEYFSETQRNKGNFPGRFSGRQFSNSRSEMNVSTLELGDSALYLCASSFGGVATGEQYFGPGTRLTVT.

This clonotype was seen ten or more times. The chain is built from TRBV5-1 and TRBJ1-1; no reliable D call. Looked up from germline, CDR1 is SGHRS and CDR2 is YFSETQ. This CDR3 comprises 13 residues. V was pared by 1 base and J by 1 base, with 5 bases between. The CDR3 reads CASSLLQNTEAFF. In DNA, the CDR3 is TGCGCCAGCAGCTTGTTGCAGAACACTGAAGCTTTCTTT.

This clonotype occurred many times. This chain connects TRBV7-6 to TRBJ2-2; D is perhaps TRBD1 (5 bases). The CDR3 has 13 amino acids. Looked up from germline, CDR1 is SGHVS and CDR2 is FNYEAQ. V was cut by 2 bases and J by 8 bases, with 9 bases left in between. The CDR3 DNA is TGTGCCAGCAGCTTATCGCGGACAGGGGAGCTGTTTTTT. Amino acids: CASSLSRTGELFF.